This T cell receptor (beta chain) appears in the sequencing data of a study of cytomegalovirus exposure and HLA in healthy donors. Broader study findings: Available immune exposure information covered CMV serostatus only. Further analysis, carried out later, found HLA-associated TCR beta chains more clonally expanded than equally common other chains.

The PCR contained 60 Vbeta and 13 Jbeta primers. Original analysis: Tens of millions of unique TCR beta chains, some 11 million shared, were counted in a later analysis. Measured with immunoSEQ multiplex PCR; TCRdb has only the in-frame clones, and not every one. The DNA was the basis for D and trimming; V, J and clone size are from that table. In the table there are some 67,000 clones, about four fifths of which are singletons. V lost 3 bases to trimming and J lost 5 bases; unmatched junction nucleotides: 3. The CDR3 covers 13 residues. Germline values: CDR1 SGHRS, CDR2 YFSETQ. Regarding this clone: Antigen unknown.

Sequencing input: PBMCs. The clonotype was recovered from a woman aged 30 to 39 in good health and CMV-seronegative. V gene TRBV5-1 combines with J gene TRBJ2-7; 9 positions match TRBD1. In DNA form, the CDR3 reads TGCGCCAGCAGCTGGGACAGGGTAGACGAGCAGTACTTC. The encoded protein is CASSWDRVDEQYF.